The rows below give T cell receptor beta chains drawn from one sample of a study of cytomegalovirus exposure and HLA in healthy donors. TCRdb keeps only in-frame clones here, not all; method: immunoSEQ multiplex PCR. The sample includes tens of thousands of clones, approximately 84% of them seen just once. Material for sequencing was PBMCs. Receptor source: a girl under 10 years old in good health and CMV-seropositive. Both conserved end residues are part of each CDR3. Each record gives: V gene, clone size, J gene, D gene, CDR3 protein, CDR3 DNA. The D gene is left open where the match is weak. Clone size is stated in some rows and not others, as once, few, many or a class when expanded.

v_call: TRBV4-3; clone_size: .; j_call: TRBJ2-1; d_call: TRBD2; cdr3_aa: CASSQAPTSGRTDNEQFF; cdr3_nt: TGCGCCAGCAGCCAAGCCCCGACTAGCGGGAGAACCGATAATGAGCAGTTCTTC
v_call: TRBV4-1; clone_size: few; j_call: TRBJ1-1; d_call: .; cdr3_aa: CASSQPGQRNTEAFF; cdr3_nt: TGCGCCAGCAGCCAGCCCGGACAGCGGAACACTGAAGCTTTCTTT
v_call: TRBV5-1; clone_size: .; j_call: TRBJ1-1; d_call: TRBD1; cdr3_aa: CASSLRGRGDEAFF; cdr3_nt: TGCGCCAGCAGCTTGAGGGGCAGGGGGGACGAAGCTTTCTTT
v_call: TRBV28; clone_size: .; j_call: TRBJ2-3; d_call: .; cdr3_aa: CASTGVPSTDTQYF; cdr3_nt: TGTGCCAGCACGGGGGTTCCTAGCACAGATACGCAGTATTTT
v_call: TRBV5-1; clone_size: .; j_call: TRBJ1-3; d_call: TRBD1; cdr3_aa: CASSQTTGRQLDF; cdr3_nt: TGCGCCAGCAGCCAGACGACAGGGCGCCAGTTAGATTTT
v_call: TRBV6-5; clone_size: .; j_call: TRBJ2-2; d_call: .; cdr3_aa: CASSPGIANTGELFF; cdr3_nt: TGTGCCAGCAGTCCGGGGATCGCGAACACCGGGGAGCTGTTTTTT
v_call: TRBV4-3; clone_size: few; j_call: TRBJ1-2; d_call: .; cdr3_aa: CASSQEARSNYGYTF; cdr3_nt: TGCGCCAGCAGCCAAGAGGCGAGGAGTAACTATGGCTACACCTTC
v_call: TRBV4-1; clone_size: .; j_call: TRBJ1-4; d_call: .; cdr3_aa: CASSQATGTSTNEKLFF; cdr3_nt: TGCGCCAGCAGCCAAGCGACAGGAACATCAACTAATGAAAAACTGTTTTTT
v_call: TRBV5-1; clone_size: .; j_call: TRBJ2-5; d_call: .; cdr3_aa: CASPGAQYF; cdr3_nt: TGCGCCAGCCCGGGGGCCCAGTACTTC
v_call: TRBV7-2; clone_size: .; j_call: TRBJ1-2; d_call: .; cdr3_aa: CASSSQGSNYGYTF; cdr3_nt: TGTGCCAGCAGCTCACAGGGTTCCAACTATGGCTACACCTTC
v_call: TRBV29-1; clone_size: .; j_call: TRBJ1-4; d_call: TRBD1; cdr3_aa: CSASGQGGEKLFF; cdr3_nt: TGCAGCGCCTCGGGACAGGGAGGGGAAAAACTGTTTTTT
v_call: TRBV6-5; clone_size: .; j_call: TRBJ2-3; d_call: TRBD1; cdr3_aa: CATQTGGNTQYF; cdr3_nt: TGTGCCACTCAAACAGGGGGAAATACGCAGTATTTT
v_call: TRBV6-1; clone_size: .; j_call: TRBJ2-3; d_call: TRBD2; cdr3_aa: CASSEAGTIRGYF; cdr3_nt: TGTGCCAGCAGTGAAGCGGGGACTATTCGGGGGTATTTT
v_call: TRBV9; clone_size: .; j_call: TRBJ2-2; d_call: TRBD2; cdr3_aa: CASTDRAGAGELFF; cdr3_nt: TGTGCCAGCACCGATAGAGCGGGGGCCGGGGAGCTGTTTTTT
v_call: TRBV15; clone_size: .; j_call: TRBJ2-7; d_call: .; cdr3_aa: CATSHRGEAYEQYF; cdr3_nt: TGTGCCACCAGCCACCGAGGCGAGGCCTACGAGCAGTACTTC
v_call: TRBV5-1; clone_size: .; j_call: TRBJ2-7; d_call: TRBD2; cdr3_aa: CASSWGLAGVYEQYF; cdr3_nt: TGCGCCAGCAGCTGGGGACTAGCGGGAGTCTACGAGCAGTACTTC
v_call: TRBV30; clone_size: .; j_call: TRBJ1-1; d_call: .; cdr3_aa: CAWTQNGGAFF; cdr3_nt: TGTGCCTGGACCCAAAACGGCGGGGCTTTCTTT
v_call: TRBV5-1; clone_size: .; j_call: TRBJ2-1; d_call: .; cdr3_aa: CASGELISYNEQFF; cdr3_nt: TGCGCCAGCGGGGAGCTAATATCCTACAATGAGCAGTTCTTC
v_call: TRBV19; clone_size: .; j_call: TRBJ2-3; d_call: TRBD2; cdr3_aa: CASSMTSGMTDTQYF; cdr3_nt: TGTGCCAGTAGTATGACTAGCGGGATGACAGATACGCAGTATTTT
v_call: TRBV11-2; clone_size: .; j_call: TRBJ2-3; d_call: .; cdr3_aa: CASSLHYLLNTDTQYF; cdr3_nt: TGTGCCAGCAGCCTACACTACTTGTTGAACACAGATACGCAGTATTTT
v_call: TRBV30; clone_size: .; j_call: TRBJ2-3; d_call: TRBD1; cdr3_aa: CAWIRTGVPDTQYF; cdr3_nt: TGTGCCTGGATAAGGACAGGGGTGCCAGATACGCAGTATTTT
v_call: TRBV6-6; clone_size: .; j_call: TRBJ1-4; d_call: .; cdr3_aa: CASSTGNEKLFF; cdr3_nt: TGTGCCAGCAGTACAGGGAATGAAAAACTGTTTTTT
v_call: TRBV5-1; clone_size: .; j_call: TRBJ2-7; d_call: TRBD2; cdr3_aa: CASSPGGTSGSYEQYF; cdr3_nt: TGCGCCAGCAGCCCCGGAGGGACTAGCGGATCCTACGAGCAGTACTTC
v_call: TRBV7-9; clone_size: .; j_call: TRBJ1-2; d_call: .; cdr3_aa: CASSQDFYGYTF; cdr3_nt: TGTGCCAGCAGCCAGGACTTCTATGGCTACACCTTC
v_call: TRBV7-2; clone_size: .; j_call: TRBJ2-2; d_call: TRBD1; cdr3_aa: CASSLTGGAGGELFF; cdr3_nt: TGTGCCAGCAGCCTTACAGGGGGCGCGGGCGGGGAGCTGTTTTTT
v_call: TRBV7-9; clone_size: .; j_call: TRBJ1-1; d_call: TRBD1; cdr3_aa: CASSYTGEDTEAFF; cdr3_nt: TGTGCCAGCAGCTATACAGGGGAGGACACTGAAGCTTTCTTT